This TCR beta chain derives from a study of blood T cell repertoires in COVID-19 (dated by TCRdb to 2019 to 2021). Describing the broader study: The collaborator samples originated in the United States, Italy and Spain and spanned the acute and convalescent phases of COVID-19. The prospective study material was composed of cDNA or gDNA derived from T cells, B-cell-depleted T cells, or PBMCs. Deeply sampled blood TCRbeta repertoires from subjects exposed to, actively infected with, or recovered from COVID-19 were included in the dataset. The repertoires were released in a freely available public database meant as a resource for research on the immune response to SARS-CoV-2. The samples were drawn from two sources: the first 160 participants of the ongoing ImmuneRACE study, and fewer than 1,500 subjects contributed by 6 global collaborators. Sample metadata almost always included a de-identified subject ID, COVID-19 status, age in years and sex. Where HLA class I and class II types were available, the types were taken from metadata supplied by the sample provider, not from assay-based typing. Results the study describes overall, beyond this receptor: How much clinical and demographic metadata was included differed by source and by participant, and the metadata was provided uncurated.

Remarks on this clone: Its antigen target is currently unknown. Per-base quality was not reported, and no clone a single base away is much larger than it.

TCRbeta CDR3 regions were amplified from genomic DNA by means of the immunoSEQ Assay, a bias-controlled multiplex PCR. On the authors' methods: The number of nucleated cells in each sample was estimated from the amplification of reference gene primers within the assay. To quantify the absolute abundance of each unique TCRbeta CDR3 rearrangement, sequence reads were collapsed and filtered. For each sample, productive Simpson clonality was calculated by taking the square root of Simpson's diversity index across productive rearrangements. TCRdb obtained this table from immuneACCESS and retained in-frame rearrangements with V and J assigned. These tables miss some clones; where compared with another copy, unresolved V genes account for less than half of the shortfall, and the remainder is unexplained. Clone size and V and J calls were adopted from that table, with D and trimming inferred from the DNA. The sample includes 150,000 to 200,000 clones, with approximately 88% observed a single time. The top ten hold about 7% of the sample.

Each collaborating institution followed its own protocols to collect whole blood in K2EDTA tubes. Collaborator samples were shipped for TCRbeta analysis as frozen whole blood, isolated PBMCs, or DNA extracted from either sample type. The sequence was obtained from a man aged 35-49 years with acute or convalescent COVID-19. Sequenced input: peripheral blood.

In nucleotides, the sequence is TGTGCCAGCAGCCAAGGAGGGATTAACTATGGCTACACCTTC. Its translation is CASSQGGINYGYTF. In this chain, TRBV3-1 (or the pseudogene TRBV3-2) is recombined with TRBJ1-2, with the D gene call left open. The germline V gene (reference sequence) yields LGHDT for CDR1 and YNNKEL for CDR2. V sheds 1 base and J sheds 1 base, leaving 7 bases between their ends. From cysteine to phenylalanine, the CDR3 is 14 amino acids long. Just CDR3 DNA is preserved here, 42 bases in frame from base 1.